This TCR beta chain was obtained from a study of blood T cell repertoires in COVID-19. About the research overall: The United States, Italy and Spain supplied acute and convalescent COVID-19 samples.

In the source study's methods: Cell counts per sample came from amplifying reference gene primers. Only in-frame clones appear in the TCRdb table, and some are missing; sequencing was by immunoSEQ multiplex PCR. The DNA gave D and trimming, while V, J and clone size come from that table. The sample lists 150,000 to 200,000 clones, about 85% occurring once. The sequenced sample consisted of peripheral blood. The clonotype was recovered from a man aged 35-49 years with acute or convalescent COVID-19.

CDR3 coding DNA: TGTGCCAGCTCACCGGGTGGACTTAGTTTATTAGGGGCTTTCTTT. Protein sequence: CASSPGGLSLLGAFF. This rearrangement joins TRBV18 to TRBJ1-1; D remains unclear. The CDR3 contains 15 residues. Per the germline V gene, CDR1 is KGHSH and CDR2 is LQKENI. The V and J ends lost 3 bases and 11 bases respectively, with 22 bases between them.